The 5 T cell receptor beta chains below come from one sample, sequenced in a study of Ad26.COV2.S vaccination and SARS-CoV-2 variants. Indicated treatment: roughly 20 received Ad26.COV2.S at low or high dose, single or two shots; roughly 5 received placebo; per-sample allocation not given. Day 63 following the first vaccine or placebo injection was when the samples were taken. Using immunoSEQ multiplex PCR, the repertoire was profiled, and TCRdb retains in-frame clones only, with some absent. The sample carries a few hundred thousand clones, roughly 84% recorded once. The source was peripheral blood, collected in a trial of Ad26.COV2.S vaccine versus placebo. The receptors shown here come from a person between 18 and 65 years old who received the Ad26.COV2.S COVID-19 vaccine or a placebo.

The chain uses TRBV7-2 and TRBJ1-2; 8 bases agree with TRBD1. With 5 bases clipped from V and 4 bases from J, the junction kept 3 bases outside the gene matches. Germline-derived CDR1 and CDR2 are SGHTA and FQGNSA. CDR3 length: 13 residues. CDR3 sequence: CASSRDRSYGYTF. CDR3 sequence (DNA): TGTGCCAGCAGCCGGGACAGGTCCTATGGCTACACCTTC.

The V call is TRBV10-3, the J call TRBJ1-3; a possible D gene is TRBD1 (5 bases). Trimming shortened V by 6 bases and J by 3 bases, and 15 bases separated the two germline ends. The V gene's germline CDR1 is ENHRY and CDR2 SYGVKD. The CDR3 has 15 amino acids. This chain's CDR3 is CAIRTPAGSGNTIYF. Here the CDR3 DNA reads TGTGCCATCAGAACTCCTGCAGGGAGTGGAAACACCATATATTTT.

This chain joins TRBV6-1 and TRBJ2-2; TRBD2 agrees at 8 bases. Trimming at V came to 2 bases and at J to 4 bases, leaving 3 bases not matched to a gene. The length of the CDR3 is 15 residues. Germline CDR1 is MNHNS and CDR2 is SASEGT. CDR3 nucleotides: TGTGCCAGCAGTGAACCGGGACTAGGCACCGGGGAGCTGTTTTTT. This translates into CASSEPGLGTGELFF.

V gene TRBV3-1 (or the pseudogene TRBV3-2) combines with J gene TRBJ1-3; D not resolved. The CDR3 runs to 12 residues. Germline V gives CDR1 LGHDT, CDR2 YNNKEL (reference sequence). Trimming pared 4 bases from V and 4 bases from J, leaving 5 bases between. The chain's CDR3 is CASSREGNTIYF. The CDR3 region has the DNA TGTGCCAGCAGCCGGGAGGGAAACACCATATATTTT.

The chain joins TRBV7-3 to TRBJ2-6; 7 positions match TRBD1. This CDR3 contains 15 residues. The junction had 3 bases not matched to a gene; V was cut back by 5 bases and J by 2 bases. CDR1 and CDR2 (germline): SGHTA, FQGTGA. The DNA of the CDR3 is TGTGCCAGCAGCCATGACAGGGCTGGGGCCAACGTCCTGACTTTC. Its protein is CASSHDRAGANVLTF.